Below, 21 T cell receptor beta chains from the same sample are listed, as sequenced in a study of Ad26.COV2.S vaccination and SARS-CoV-2 variants. Stated treatment: some 19 received Ad26.COV2.S at low or high dose, single or two shots; roughly five received placebo; per-sample allocation not given. After the first vaccine or placebo injection, samples were drawn on day 63. The method was immunoSEQ multiplex PCR; TCRdb's version includes in-frame clones alone and lacks a portion of them. The table has roughly 460,000 clones, roughly nine tenths seen once. Sequencing was performed on peripheral blood, taken in a trial of Ad26.COV2.S vaccine versus placebo. The source of these receptors is a person between 18 and 65 years old who received the Ad26.COV2.S COVID-19 vaccine or a placebo.

J is TRBJ1-2 and V is TRBV30; TRBD1 matches 12 bases. V lost 5 bases and J lost 6; bases outside the gene matches: 10. The CDR3 is made up of 15 amino acids. From germline, CDR1 is GTSNPN and CDR2 SVGIG (reference sequence). CDR3 DNA sequence: TGTGCCTGGGAGGGACCGGGACAGGGGGCGCATGGCTACACCTTC. Translated, it gives CAWEGPGQGAHGYTF. Full variable domain (remainder filled in from reference TRBV30 and TRBJ1-2): SQTIHQWPATLVQPVGSPLSLECTVEGTSNPNLYWYRQAAGRGLQLLFYSVGIGQISSEVPQNLSASRPQDRQFILSSKKLLLSDSGFYLCAWEGPGQGAHGYTFGSGTRLTVV.

The J gene is TRBJ2-1, the V gene TRBV29-1; the D is unclear. Trimming shortened V by 3 bases and J by 8 bases, and 17 bases separated the two germline ends. Germline CDR1 and CDR2: SQVTM and ANQGSEA. The length of the CDR3 is 14 residues. In DNA, the CDR3 is TGCAGCGTTGAGAACTACCCAGTTGTCCATGAGCAGTTCTTC. Its translation: CSVENYPVVHEQFF.

The chain joins TRBV10-3 to TRBJ2-3; possible D gene TRBD2, 5 bases. The CDR3 totals 15 residues. Germline-derived CDR1 and CDR2 are ENHRY and SYGVKD. The V and J ends lost 10 bases and 3 bases respectively, with 20 bases between them. The CDR3 coding sequence is TGTGCCACGACGGAGGCCCCCCCAGTTACAGATACGCAGTATTTT. Translating it yields CATTEAPPVTDTQYF.

The J gene is TRBJ1-2, the V gene TRBV6-5; 10 bases agree with TRBD1. The CDR3 is made up of 15 amino acids. Germline lookup yields CDR1 MNHEY and CDR2 SVGAGI. The V and J ends lost 0 bases and 8 bases, in that order; junction bases with no gene match: 6. The CDR3, as DNA: TGTGCCAGCAGTTACTCGGACAGGGGGTATGGGGGCTACACCTTC. It codes for CASSYSDRGYGGYTF.

The V gene is TRBV7-8, the J gene TRBJ2-6, with TRBD2 matching 7 bases. V lost 5 bases to trimming and J lost 0 bases; unmatched junction nucleotides: 10. CDR3 length: 18 amino acids. Germline V gene sequence: CDR1 SGHVS, CDR2 FQNEAQ. CDR3 nucleotide sequence: TGTGCCAGCAGCCCCACCACAGCGGGGAGCTCTGGGGCCAACGTCCTGACTTTC. It yields the protein CASSPTTAGSSGANVLTF.

This chain joins TRBV7-9 and TRBJ2-1; D gene uncertain. The ends were cut back, 1 base at V and 4 bases at J, with 5 bases in the middle. The CDR3 runs 13 residues. CDR1 is SEHNR, CDR2 FQNEAQ, per germline (reference sequence). The CDR3 loop is CASSLESYNEQFF. DNA for the CDR3: TGTGCCAGCAGCTTAGAGTCGTACAATGAGCAGTTCTTC.

A single count supports this clone. This chain connects TRBV12-3 or TRBV12-4 to TRBJ2-7; no clear D. Trimming removed 6 bases at V and 3 bases at J, with 9 bases between. This CDR3 has 12 amino acids. The DNA of the CDR3 is TGTGCCAGCAGCCCTGGGCGCTACGAGCAGTACTTC. It translates to CASSPGRYEQYF.

J is TRBJ2-7 and V is TRBV10-1; tentative D call: TRBD1 (6 bases). Germline CDR1 and CDR2: WNHNN and SYGVQD (reference sequence). The CDR3 is 15 amino acids. Trimming cost V 3 bases and J 2 bases, with 14 bases left between them. CDR3 region: CASSDPGVGTYEQYF. The DNA for the CDR3 is TGCGCCAGCAGTGACCCAGGGGTGGGGACCTACGAGCAGTACTTC.

The chain links TRBV4-2 to TRBJ1-3, with unresolved D. The germline V and J ends were trimmed by 2 bases and 2 bases, with 13 bases remaining between them. CDR3 length equals 16 residues. The germline V gene encodes CDR1 LGHNA and CDR2 YNFKEQ. The CDR3 loop is CASSQNLESTGNTIYF. CDR3 coding DNA: TGTGCCAGCAGCCAAAACTTAGAAAGTACTGGAAACACCATATATTTT.

The chain is built from TRBV7-9 and TRBJ2-7; 7 nucleotides align to TRBD1. After removal of 5 bases from V and 7 bases from J, the junction contained 14 bases not matched to a gene. This CDR3 has 15 amino acids. Germline assignment: CDR1 SEHNR and CDR2 FQNEAQ (reference sequence). The CDR3 nucleotides read TGTGCCAGCAGCCCAAGGACAGGCGCCGTTTGGGAGCAGTACTTC. This translates into CASSPRTGAVWEQYF.

The genes are TRBV12-3 or TRBV12-4 and TRBJ2-1; no definite D call. The CDR3 loop spans 13 amino acids. V was pared by 6 bases and J by 7 bases, with 13 bases between. Written as DNA, the CDR3 is TGTGCCAGCAGATATGCTAACGGGAATGAGCAGTTCTTC. Encoded protein: CASRYANGNEQFF.

This chain joins TRBV13 and TRBJ1-1; 7 bases align to TRBD1. Trimming at V came to 5 bases and at J to 2 bases, leaving 8 bases not matched to a gene. Per germline, CDR1 PRHDT and CDR2 FYEKMQ (reference sequence). The CDR3 length is 15 residues. The CDR3: CASSLARGKNTEAFF. The CDR3 DNA follows: TGTGCCAGCAGCCTCGCCAGGGGGAAAAACACTGAAGCTTTCTTT.

The rearrangement joins TRBV3-1 (or the pseudogene TRBV3-2) to TRBJ1-2, with a weak D call TRBD1 (6 bases). V was clipped by 0 bases and J by 2 bases, with 16 bases between them. The CDR3 loop spans 17 amino acids. Germline CDR1 and CDR2: LGHDT and YNNKEL (reference sequence). CDR3 bases: TGTGCCAGCAGCCAAGAGGCCTCGAGGGGGAACAACTATGGCTACACCTTC. Residues: CASSQEASRGNNYGYTF.

The V and J genes are TRBV7-6 and TRBJ2-1; D is perhaps TRBD1 (6 bases). Germline CDR1 is SGHVS and CDR2 is FNYEAQ. This CDR3 contains 15 residues. The V and J ends lost 5 bases and 2 bases respectively, with 13 bases between them. The CDR3 reads CASSLKTGTYNEQFF. The CDR3 nucleotides read TGTGCCAGCAGCCTAAAAACAGGGACCTACAATGAGCAGTTCTTC.

The chain employs TRBV19 and TRBJ1-1; D not certain. The CDR3 consists of 14 residues. V was pared by 0 bases and J by 4 bases, with 9 bases between. Germline V gives CDR1 LNHDA, CDR2 SQIVND (reference sequence). CDR3 residues: CASSIDFGVTEAFF. The CDR3 DNA reads TGTGCCAGTAGTATAGACTTTGGGGTCACTGAAGCTTTCTTT. The full variable domain, rest sourced from reference TRBV19 and TRBJ1-1, is DGGITQSPKYLFRKEGQNVTLSCEQNLNHDAMYWYRQDPGQGLRLIYYSQIVNDFQKGDIAEGYSVSREKKESFPLTVTSAQKNPTAFYLCASSIDFGVTEAFFGQGTRLTVV.

The table lists this clone with a count of one. The rearrangement links TRBV4-3 to TRBJ2-3; no definite D call. From germline, CDR1 is LGHNA and CDR2 YSLEER. The CDR3 sequence is 16 residues long. The V end was cut by 1 base, the J end by 0 bases, with 11 bases between. CDR3 protein: CASSQVGGPSTDTQYF. CDR3 sequence (DNA): TGCGCCAGCAGCCAAGTAGGTGGGCCTAGCACAGATACGCAGTATTTT.

The rearrangement links TRBV3-1 (or the pseudogene TRBV3-2) to TRBJ2-5; 11 bases are a match to TRBD2. Germline CDR1 and CDR2: LGHDT and YNNKEL (reference sequence). After removal of 0 bases from V and 5 bases from J, the junction contained 8 bases not matched to a gene. The CDR3 has 17 amino acids. The CDR3: CASSQELVAGGLETQYF. The CDR3 coding sequence is TGTGCCAGCAGCCAAGAACTGGTAGCGGGGGGGCTGGAGACCCAGTACTTC.

V usage is TRBV7-2 and J usage is TRBJ2-2; D uncertain. This CDR3 has 14 residues. With 4 bases removed from V and 0 bases from J, the gap between germline ends came to 6 bases. Per the germline V gene, CDR1 is SGHTA and CDR2 is FQGNSA. CDR3 DNA: TGTGCCAGCAGCTATGTTGCGAACACCGGGGAGCTGTTTTTT. Translating gives CASSYVANTGELFF.

The V and J genes are TRBV2 and TRBJ1-3, with TRBD1 as a possible D gene (5 bases). Germline CDR1 is SNHLY and CDR2 is FYNNEI. The CDR3 has 13 amino acids. V gave up 8 bases and J gave up 1 base, with 9 bases separating them. For the CDR3, the DNA is TGTGCCAGCGGGACGGGTTCTGGAAACACCATATATTTT. Amino acids: CASGTGSGNTIYF.

The gene calls are TRBV5-1 and TRBJ2-7; D might be TRBD2 (6 bases). Germline V gene data show CDR1 as SGHRS and CDR2 as YFSETQ. V was trimmed by 7 bases and J by 3 bases, leaving 11 bases between them. CDR3 length: 12 residues. The CDR3, as DNA: TGCGCCAGCTATGGAGGGGACTACGAGCAGTACTTC. This encodes CASYGGDYEQYF.

The CDR3 sequence is CASSLFVLGNTIYF. CDR3 coding DNA: TGTGCCAGCAGCCTGTTCGTCCTCGGAAACACCATATATTTT. This chain uses TRBV28 with TRBJ1-3; D unclear. The V end lost 6 bases, the J end lost 4 bases, and 13 bases lay between the germline ends. This CDR3 is built from 14 residues. CDR1 is MDHEN and CDR2 is SYDVKM in the germline V gene.